The 8 T cell receptor beta chains presented below share a single source sample, sequenced in a study of blood T cells in healthy people across ages. Combining a sample-barcoded 5' primer with a J-beta primer mix, a second PCR ran for about 6 to 11 cycles. TCRdb recomputed calls from the 5' RACE reads with MiXCR, one row per CDR3 protein. The sample has hundreds of thousands of distinct CDR3 sequences; approximately 30% are singletons. The sequenced material came from blood. These receptors all come from a woman aged 80 or over in good health.

Comments on this clonotype: A read error is possible here, since a much larger clone lies one base away. The genes are TRBV6-6 and TRBJ1-5; a possible D gene is TRBD1 (5 bases). Germline V gives CDR1 MNHNY, CDR2 SVGAGI (reference sequence). The CDR3 is 13 residues long. CDR3 bases: TGTGCCAGCAGTCCGGGACGCAATCAGCTCCAGCATTTT. As protein: CASSPGRNQLQHF.

The chain uses TRBV30 and TRBJ1-4; TRBD1 agrees at 7 bases. CDR3 length: 13 residues. CDR1 and CDR2 from the germline V gene are GTSNPN and SVGIG (reference sequence). The V gene end was trimmed by 4 bases and the J gene end by 7 bases; junction bases not matched to a gene: 6. The CDR3 DNA sequence: TGTGCCTGGACGAGACAGGGAGGTGAAAAACTGTTTTTT. It encodes CAWTRQGGEKLFF.

The V call is TRBV30, the J call TRBJ2-3; TRBD1 agrees at 8 bases. Per germline, CDR1 GTSNPN and CDR2 SVGIG (reference sequence). The CDR3 contains 15 residues. V shed 0 bases, J shed 2 bases, and the junction held 4 bases outside the gene matches. The CDR3 loop reads CAWSVRRGPTDTQYF. Written as DNA, the CDR3 is TGTGCCTGGAGTGTACGCAGGGGGCCCACAGATACGCAGTATTTT.

Many counts were recorded for this clonotype. This chain connects TRBV5-1 to TRBJ2-1; a weak D match, TRBD1 (5 bases). Trimming removed 0 bases at V and 3 bases at J, with 7 bases between. Per germline, CDR1 SGHRS and CDR2 YFSETQ. The length of the CDR3 is 14 residues. The CDR3 is CASSLDRRYNEQFF. CDR3 coding DNA: TGCGCCAGCAGCTTGGACAGGCGCTACAATGAGCAGTTCTTC.

This clonotype was observed a handful of times. A much more abundant neighbour one base away suggests this may be a read error. This sequence joins TRBV12-3 or TRBV12-4 and TRBJ2-7, with D possibly TRBD1 on 6 matching bases. The CDR3 spans 14 residues. V lost 1 base and J lost 3, with 10 bases in between. This chain's CDR3 is CASSLGGLRYEQYF. DNA for the CDR3: TGTGCCAGCAGTTTAGGGGGGCTCCGCTACGAGCAGTACTTC.

This clonotype has just a few counts. The chain carries TRBV30 and TRBJ2-1; 11 nucleotides line up with TRBD1. The V gene's germline CDR1 is GTSNPN and CDR2 SVGIG (reference sequence). With V trimmed by 4 bases and J by 6 bases, 5 bases remained unmatched. The CDR3 contains 14 residues. The CDR3 DNA is TGTGCCTGGATTACGGGGACAGGGGGCAATGAGCAGTTCTTC. It encodes CAWITGTGGNEQFF.

The CDR3 loop is CSASQGTGNNEQFF. The CDR3 DNA is TGCAGTGCTAGTCAAGGGACAGGGAACAATGAGCAGTTCTTC. The chain joins TRBV20-1 to TRBJ2-1; TRBD1 matches 9 bases. V was pared by 3 bases and J by 5 bases, with 5 bases of the junction left unmatched. Per the germline V gene, CDR1 is DFQATT and CDR2 is SNEGSKA (reference sequence). The CDR3 is made up of 14 amino acids.

This clonotype was picked up many times. The chain couples TRBV30 to TRBJ1-2, with D possibly matching TRBD1 (6 bases). Germline CDR1 reads GTSNPN; CDR2 reads SVGIG (reference sequence). Trimming pared 4 bases from V and 8 bases from J, leaving 14 bases between. The CDR3 totals 12 residues. The CDR3 DNA follows: TGTGCCTGGACGCCGGGACAAAGAGGCTACACCTTC. Translated, it gives CAWTPGQRGYTF.